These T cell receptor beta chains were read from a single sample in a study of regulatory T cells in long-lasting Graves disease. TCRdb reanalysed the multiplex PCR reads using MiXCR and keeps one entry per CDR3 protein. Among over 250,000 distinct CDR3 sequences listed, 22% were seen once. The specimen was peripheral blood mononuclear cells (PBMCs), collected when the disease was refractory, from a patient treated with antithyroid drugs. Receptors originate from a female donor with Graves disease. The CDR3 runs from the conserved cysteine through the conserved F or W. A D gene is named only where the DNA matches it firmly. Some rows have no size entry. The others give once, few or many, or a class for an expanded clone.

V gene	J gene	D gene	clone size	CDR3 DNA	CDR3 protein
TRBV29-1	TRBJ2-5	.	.	TGCAGCGTTGACGCGACAGTAGGGACCCAGTACTTC	CSVDATVGTQYF
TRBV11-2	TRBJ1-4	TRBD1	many	TGTGCCAGCAGCTTAGGGGGACAGGATAATGAAAAACTGTTTTTT	CASSLGGQDNEKLFF
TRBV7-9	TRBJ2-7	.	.	TGTGCCAGCAGTCCCCTAAGGGGGAGCTCCTACGAGCAGTACTTC	CASSPLRGSSYEQYF
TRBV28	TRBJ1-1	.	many	TGTGCCAGCAGCTACCCCGCGGCAGGTATGAACACTGAAGCTTTCTTT	CASSYPAAGMNTEAFF
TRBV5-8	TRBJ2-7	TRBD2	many	TGTGCCAGCAGCAAGGAGGCGACTAGCGGGAGGTTGCAACAGCCCGAGCAGTACTTC	CASSKEATSGRLQQPEQYF
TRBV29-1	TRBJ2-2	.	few	TGCAGCGTTGTGGAGGGGGGGGCCGGGGAGCTGTTTTTT	CSVVEGGAGELFF
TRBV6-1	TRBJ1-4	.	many	TGTGCCAGCAGCTTTCCTCGGACAGAAACTAATGAAAAACTGTTTTTT	CASSFPRTETNEKLFF
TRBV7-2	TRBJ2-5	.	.	TGTGCCAGCAGCTTTTTCACAGGACAAGAGACCCAGTACTTC	CASSFFTGQETQYF
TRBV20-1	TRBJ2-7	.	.	TGCAGTGCTGACGACGTAAGCTACGAGCAGTACTTC	CSADDVSYEQYF
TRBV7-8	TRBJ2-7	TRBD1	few	TGTGCCAGCAGCTCCGGGACAGGGCCCCTTGGACAGTACTTC	CASSSGTGPLGQYF
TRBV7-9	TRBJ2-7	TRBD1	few	TGTGCCAGCAGCCAAAACAGGGGGAACCAGCAGTACTTC	CASSQNRGNQQYF
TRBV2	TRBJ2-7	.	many	TGTGCCAGCAGTGATGTCAGGGGTATCGAGCAGTACTTC	CASSDVRGIEQYF
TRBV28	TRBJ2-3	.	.	TGTGCCAGCAGTTTGTGGCGAGACCCCACAGATACGCAGTATTTT	CASSLWRDPTDTQYF
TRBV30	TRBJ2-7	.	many	TGTGCCTGGGAGAGGTCAGGTATTTCCTACGAGCAGTACTTC	CAWERSGISYEQYF
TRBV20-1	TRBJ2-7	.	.	TGCAGTGCTAGAGACTCCAGCTCCTACGAGCAGTACTTC	CSARDSSSYEQYF
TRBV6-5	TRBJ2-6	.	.	TGTGCCAGCAGCCGGGCATCTGGGGCCAACGTCCTGACCTTC	CASSRASGANVLTF
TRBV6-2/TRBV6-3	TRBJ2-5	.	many	TGTGCCAGCAGAGCGAGTAGCGCTCTTGCTCCGGAGACCCAGTACTTC	CASRASSALAPETQYF
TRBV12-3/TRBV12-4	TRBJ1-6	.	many	TGTGCCAGCAGTTTGGGGGCTTTTTCACCCCTCCACTTT	CASSLGAFSPLHF
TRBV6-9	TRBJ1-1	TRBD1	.	TGTGCCAGCAGTTACTGGGGATACAGGGGGTCGGTGAGCACTGAAGCTTTCTTT	CASSYWGYRGSVSTEAFF
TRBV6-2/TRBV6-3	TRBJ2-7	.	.	TGTGCCAGCGGAGGACAGAACTCCTACGAGCAGTACTTC	CASGGQNSYEQYF
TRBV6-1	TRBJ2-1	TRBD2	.	TGTGCCACCTCAAACCTAGCGGACAAATATTCAAATGGGGATGAGCAGTTCTTC	CATSNLADKYSNGDEQFF
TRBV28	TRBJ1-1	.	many	TGTGCCAGCAGTTTCCGCCCAGGGGTAACTGAAGCTTTCTTT	CASSFRPGVTEAFF
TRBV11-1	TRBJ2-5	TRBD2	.	TGTGCCAGCAGCTATTTAGCGGGCTCTCAAGAGGCCCAGTACTTC	CASSYLAGSQEAQYF
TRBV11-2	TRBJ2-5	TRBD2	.	TGTGCCAGCAGCTTGGGACTAGCGGGGGCACAAGAGACCCAGTACTTC	CASSLGLAGAQETQYF
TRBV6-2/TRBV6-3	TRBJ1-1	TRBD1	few	TGTGCCAGCAGTTACTTTAGGACAGGGGCGAACACTGAAGCTTTCTTT	CASSYFRTGANTEAFF
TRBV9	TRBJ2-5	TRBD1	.	TGTGCCAGCAGCGTAGGACAGGGGGGTCAAGAGACCCAGTACTTC	CASSVGQGGQETQYF
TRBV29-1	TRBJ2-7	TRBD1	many	TGCAGCGTTGAAGACGGGACAGCCTACGAGCAGTACTTC	CSVEDGTAYEQYF
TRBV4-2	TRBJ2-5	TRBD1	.	TGTGCCAGCAGCCAGGAGGACAGGGAAAAAGAAGAGACCCAGTACTTC	CASSQEDREKEETQYF
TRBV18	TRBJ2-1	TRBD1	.	TGTGCCAGCTCGCCTGGAACGGGACAGGGCGGCAATGAGCAGTTCTTC	CASSPGTGQGGNEQFF
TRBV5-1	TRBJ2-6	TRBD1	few	TGCGCCAGCAGTAATTTCGGGGGACAGGGGGCATCTGGGGCCAACGTCCTGACTTTC	CASSNFGGQGASGANVLTF
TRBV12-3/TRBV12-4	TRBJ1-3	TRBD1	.	TGTGCCAGCAGCCGGGACAGAGAAACTTTAGGTGGAAACACCATATATTTT	CASSRDRETLGGNTIYF
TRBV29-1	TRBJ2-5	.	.	TGCAGCGCTCCTACAGGCCTCCAAGAGACCCAGTACTTC	CSAPTGLQETQYF
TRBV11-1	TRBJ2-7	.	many	TGTGCCAGCAGCAAACATCAGGCCGAGCAGTACTTC	CASSKHQAEQYF
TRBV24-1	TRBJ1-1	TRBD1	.	TGTGCCACCAGTGAGGGACAGGCGGGTGAGACTGAAGCTTTCTTT	CATSEGQAGETEAFF
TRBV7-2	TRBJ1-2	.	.	TGTGCCAGCAGCTTAGAGGATGGCTACACCTTC	CASSLEDGYTF
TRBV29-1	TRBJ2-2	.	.	TGCAGCGCCGTGGGTCAGGTTAACACCGGGGAGCTGTTTTTT	CSAVGQVNTGELFF
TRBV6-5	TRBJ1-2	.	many	TGTGCCAGCAGTTACTCGCAAGGGTACGGCTATGGCTACACCTTC	CASSYSQGYGYGYTF
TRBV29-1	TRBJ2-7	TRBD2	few	TGCAGCGTTGTCCTTGGCGCGGGAGTGGGTTACTACGAGCAGTACTTC	CSVVLGAGVGYYEQYF
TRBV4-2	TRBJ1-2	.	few	TGTGCCAGCAGCTCCCGGGACACCTATGGCTACACCTTC	CASSSRDTYGYTF
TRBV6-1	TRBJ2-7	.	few	TGTGCCAGCAGCCAAACTGCAAGTGGGGTCGAGCAGTACTTC	CASSQTASGVEQYF
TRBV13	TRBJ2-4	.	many	TGTGCCAGCAGCGACCAGGGACATCAAAACATTCAGTACTTC	CASSDQGHQNIQYF
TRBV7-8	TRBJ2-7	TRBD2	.	TGTGCCAGCAGCTGGACTAGCGGAAGCTCCTACGAGCAGTACTTC	CASSWTSGSSYEQYF
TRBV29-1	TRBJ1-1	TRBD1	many	TGCAGCGTTGAAAGGGCGAGAGGGACAGGGGACACTGAAGCTTTCTTT	CSVERARGTGDTEAFF
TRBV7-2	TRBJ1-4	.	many	TGTGCCAGCGGCAGGGTGGGGTCAACTAATGAAAAACTGTTTTTT	CASGRVGSTNEKLFF
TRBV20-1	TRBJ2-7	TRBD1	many	TGCAGTGCTCTCAAGGGGACAGGCGAGCAGTACTTC	CSALKGTGEQYF
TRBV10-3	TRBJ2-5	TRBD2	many	TGTGCCACCGAGCCTATAGCGGGGGGCGAGACCCAGTACTTC	CATEPIAGGETQYF
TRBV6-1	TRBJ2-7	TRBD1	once	TGTGCCAGCAGTCAGATGACAGGGGAGCGGTACGAGCAGTACTTC	CASSQMTGERYEQYF
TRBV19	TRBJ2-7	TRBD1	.	TGTGCCAGTAGTATAACAGGGGGCTTTGCCGAGCAGTACTTC	CASSITGGFAEQYF
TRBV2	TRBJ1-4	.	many	TGTGCCAGCAGTGGGACAGCCCGGGGGGAAAAACTGTTTTTT	CASSGTARGEKLFF
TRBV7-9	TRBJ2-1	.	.	TGTGCCAGCAGCGATAGTGACAATGAGCAGTTCTTC	CASSDSDNEQFF
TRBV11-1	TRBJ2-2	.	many	TGTGCCAGCAGCTTACCTGACACCGGGGAGCTGTTTTTT	CASSLPDTGELFF
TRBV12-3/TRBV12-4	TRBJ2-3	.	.	TGTGCCAGCAGTTTAGTAGCGAGCACAGATACGCAGTATTTT	CASSLVASTDTQYF
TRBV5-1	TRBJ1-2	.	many	TGCGCCAGCAGCTTGGTCGGCCCAGGTGGAGGCTACACCTTC	CASSLVGPGGGYTF
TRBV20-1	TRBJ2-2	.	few	TGCAGTGCTAGAGATCTGAAGGCCGGGGAGCTGTTTTTT	CSARDLKAGELFF
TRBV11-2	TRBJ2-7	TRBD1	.	TGTGCCAGCAGCTTATTTATTAGGTCTTTTCCCCGGACAGGGGGTTTCGAGCAGTACTTC	CASSLFIRSFPRTGGFEQYF
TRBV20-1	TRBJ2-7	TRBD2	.	TGCAGTGCTATCCGGGCGGGAGTGGACGAGCAGTACTTC	CSAIRAGVDEQYF
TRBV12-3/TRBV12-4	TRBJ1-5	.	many	TGTGCCAGCAGCGAAGGAGAGTATAGCAATCAGCCCCAGCATTTT	CASSEGEYSNQPQHF
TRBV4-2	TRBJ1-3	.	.	TGTGCCAGCAGCCAGAAAGCCCCAGGGGCCTCTGGAAACACCATATATTTT	CASSQKAPGASGNTIYF
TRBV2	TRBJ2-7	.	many	TGTGCCAGCAACGAACTAGATGGGGCCTACGAGCAGTACTTC	CASNELDGAYEQYF